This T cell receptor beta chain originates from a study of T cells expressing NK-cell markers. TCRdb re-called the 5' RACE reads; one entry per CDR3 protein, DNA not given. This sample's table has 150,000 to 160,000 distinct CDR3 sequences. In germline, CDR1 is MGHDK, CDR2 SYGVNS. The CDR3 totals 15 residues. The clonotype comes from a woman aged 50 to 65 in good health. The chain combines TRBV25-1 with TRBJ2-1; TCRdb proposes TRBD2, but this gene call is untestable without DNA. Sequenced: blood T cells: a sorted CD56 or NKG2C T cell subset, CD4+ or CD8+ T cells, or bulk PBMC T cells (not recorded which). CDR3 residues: CASSELVSGNDEQFF.